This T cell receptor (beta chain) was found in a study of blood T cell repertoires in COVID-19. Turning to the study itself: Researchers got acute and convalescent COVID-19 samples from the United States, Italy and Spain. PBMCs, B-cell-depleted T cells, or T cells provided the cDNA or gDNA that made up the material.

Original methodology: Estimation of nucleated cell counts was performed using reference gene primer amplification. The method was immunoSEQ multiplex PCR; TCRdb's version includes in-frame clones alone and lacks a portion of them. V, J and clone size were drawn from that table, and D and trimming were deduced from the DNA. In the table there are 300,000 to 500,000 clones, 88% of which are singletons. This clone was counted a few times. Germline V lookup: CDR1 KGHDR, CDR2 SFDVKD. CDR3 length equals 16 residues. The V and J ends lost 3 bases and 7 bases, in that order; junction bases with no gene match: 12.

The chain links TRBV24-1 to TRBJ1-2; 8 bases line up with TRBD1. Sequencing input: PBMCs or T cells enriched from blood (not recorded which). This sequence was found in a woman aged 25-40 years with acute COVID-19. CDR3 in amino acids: CATSDLPGQGIGGYTF. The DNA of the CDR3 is TGTGCCACCAGTGATCTACCAGGACAGGGAATAGGTGGCTACACCTTC.